These 18 T cell receptor beta chains came from one sample sequenced in a study of metastatic and nonmetastatic thyroid tumors. With MiXCR, TCRdb reprocessed the PCR reads. The sample lists over 12,000 clones; 20% to 30% were seen once. No treatment of any kind had been given to any patient before thyroid surgery. Sequences were obtained from tumor tissue. These TCRs come from a female donor with papillary thyroid cancer or a benign thyroid nodule (not recorded which). Some clones in this sample may be carry-over from other donors' samples.

This clone is classed as medium-sized. V gene TRBV25-1 combines with J gene TRBJ2-3, with D tentatively TRBD1 (6 bases). There are 15 residues in the CDR3. Trimming removed 6 bases from V and 0 bases from J, with 13 bases in between. Per the germline V gene, CDR1 is MGHDK and CDR2 is SYGVNS. CDR3 amino acids: CASSRAGASTDTQYF. The CDR3 bases are TGTGCCAGCAGCCGAGCAGGGGCGAGCACAGATACGCAGTATTTT.

This clone was seen repeatedly, ten times or more. The rearrangement joins TRBV14 to TRBJ2-1; 10 positions match TRBD2. Unmatched junction bases numbered 3, after V lost 3 bases and J lost 4 bases. Germline-derived CDR1 and CDR2 are SGHDN and FVKESK. This CDR3 has 15 residues. Here the CDR3 reads CASSHGTSAYNEQFF. As DNA, the CDR3 is TGTGCCAGCAGCCATGGGACTAGCGCGTACAATGAGCAGTTCTTC.

This clone is classed as large. The chain has TRBV30 and TRBJ2-2; no clear D gene. Germline CDR1 reads GTSNPN; CDR2 reads SVGIG (reference sequence). The ends were cut back, 1 base at V and 4 bases at J, with 7 bases in the middle. This CDR3 has 13 amino acids. The CDR3 DNA reads as TGTGCCTGGAGTGAACAGCCCACCGGGGAGCTGTTTTTT. Translation gives CAWSEQPTGELFF.

There are many counts of this clone. The sample contains more than one DNA sequence encoding this CDR3. This sequence joins TRBV5-1 and TRBJ2-7; 7 positions agree with TRBD2. This CDR3 spans 15 amino acids. The ends lost 2 bases at V and 6 bases at J; junction bases unmatched: 11. Germline-derived CDR1 and CDR2 are SGHRS and YFSETQ. The CDR3 region is CASSFLGGSPLEQYF. CDR3 nucleotides: TGCGCCAGCAGCTTCCTTGGCGGGAGCCCCCTCGAGCAGTACTTC.

By share of the sample, this clone is medium-sized. The J gene is TRBJ1-2, the V gene TRBV15; tentatively, D is TRBD1 (6 bases). This CDR3 is 15 amino acids long. Trimming took off 2 bases at V and 0 bases at J, with 10 bases between the two ends. CDR1 and CDR2 (germline): LNHNV, YYDKDF (reference sequence). The CDR3 DNA is TGTGCCACCAGCAGAAGGGGGGGCCCTAACTATGGCTACACCTTC. It codes for CATSRRGGPNYGYTF.

This clone is a singleton in its sample. Compared with germline, one end of the junction differs, possibly owing to a read error. The chain has TRBV28 and TRBJ2-5, with 8 bases matching TRBD1. The CDR3 runs 19 residues. Germline CDR1 reads MDHEN; CDR2 reads SYDVKM. CDR3 nucleotide sequence: TGTGCCAGCAGTTACGGGACAGGTGGTTTACAGTGGAACCCAGAGACTCAGTACTTC. This encodes CASSYGTGGLQWNPETQYF.

This clone was counted many times. The chain combines TRBV20-1 with TRBJ2-6; D may correspond to TRBD1 or TRBD2 (5 bases each). Trimming removed 0 bases from V and 0 bases from J, with 18 bases in between. Germline-derived CDR1 and CDR2 are DFQATT and SNEGSKA (reference sequence). This CDR3 spans 19 amino acids. The CDR3 region has the DNA TGCAGTGCTAGAGATCGCGTCCGAGGGGCAAGCTCTGGGGCCAACGTCCTGACTTTC. Residues: CSARDRVRGASSGANVLTF.

The table lists this clone with many counts. The rearrangement links TRBV19 to TRBJ1-5; D perhaps matches TRBD1 (6 bases). The germline gives CDR1 LNHDA, CDR2 SQIVND (reference sequence). This CDR3 is built from 16 residues. Trimming pared 4 bases from V and 3 bases from J, leaving 16 bases between. The CDR3 DNA is TGTGCCAGTAGTAAGGGACATGCCGCGATCAATCAGCCCCAGCATTTT. Its protein product is CASSKGHAAINQPQHF.

Only a few counts were recorded for this clone. V usage is TRBV6-2 or TRBV6-3 and J usage is TRBJ2-5, with D perhaps TRBD1 (6 bases). Germline V CDR1 and CDR2: MNHEY, SVGEGT. Trimming pared 0 bases from V and 5 bases from J, leaving 13 bases between. The CDR3 has 15 amino acids. The CDR3 reads CASSYSTGAWETQYF. DNA for the CDR3: TGTGCCAGCAGTTACTCGACAGGTGCTTGGGAGACCCAGTACTTC.

This chain connects TRBV4-3 to TRBJ2-7; D may match TRBD1 or TRBD2 (5 bases each). Germline V gives CDR1 LGHNA, CDR2 YSLEER. There are 14 residues in the CDR3. V dropped 1 base and J dropped 3 bases, with 10 bases sitting between them. The CDR3 DNA reads TGCGCCAGCAGCCAAGTTGTGGGGGACTACGAGCAGTACTTC. Protein sequence: CASSQVVGDYEQYF.

This clone was observed a handful of times. The chain joins TRBV11-3 to TRBJ2-3; 8 bases agree with TRBD2. The germline gives CDR1 SGHNT, CDR2 YENEEA. The J segment lost 3 bases and the V segment lost 5 bases, leaving 7 bases of the junction unmatched. CDR3 length: 15 amino acids. CDR3 nucleotides: TGTGCCAGCAGCCTCGGACTAGCCGTGACAGATACGCAGTATTTT. It is translated as CASSLGLAVTDTQYF.

The table lists this clone with many counts. The V call is TRBV20-1, the J call TRBJ2-7; 11 nucleotides match TRBD2. From germline, CDR1 is DFQATT and CDR2 SNEGSKA (reference sequence). Trimming cost V 0 bases and J 8 bases; bases outside gene matches: 15. CDR3 length equals 17 residues. For the CDR3, the DNA is TGCAGTGCTAGAGAACCGGGACTAGCGGTCCAAAGGGCCAAGCAGTACTTC. Amino acids: CSAREPGLAVQRAKQYF.

Judged by abundance, this clone is large (0.1 to 1%). The rearrangement uses TRBV6-5 and TRBJ1-4, with D tentatively TRBD1 (6 bases). The germline V gene has CDR1 MNHEY and CDR2 SVGAGI. The CDR3 runs 15 residues. The V and J ends lost 0 bases and 5 bases respectively, with 10 bases between them. CDR3 sequence: CASSYSGQVNEKLFF. CDR3 coding DNA: TGTGCCAGCAGTTACTCGGGACAAGTCAATGAAAAACTGTTTTTT.

Comment on this clone: The junction departs from germline at one end; a sequencing error may be responsible. The DNA for the CDR3 is TGTGCCAGATCCGGGTCACCGAACACTGACGCTTTCTTT. Translating gives CARSGSPNTDAFF. The chain couples TRBV7-3 to TRBJ1-1, with D uncertain. This CDR3 has 13 amino acids. Per germline, CDR1 SGHTA and CDR2 FQGTGA. Based on the CDR3 plus reference TRBV7-3 and TRBJ1-1, the full variable domain is GAGVSQTPSNKVTEKGKYVELRCDPISGHTALYWYRQSLGQGPEFLIYFQGTGAADDSGLPNDRFFAVRPEGSVSTLKIQRTERGDSAVYLCARSGSPNTDAFFGQGTRLTVV.

This clone was observed a handful of times. The gene calls are TRBV6-1 and TRBJ2-7; unclear D gene. CDR1 and CDR2 from the germline V gene are MNHNS and SASEGT. The germline V and J ends were trimmed by 1 base and 2 bases, with 12 bases remaining between them. This CDR3 spans 15 amino acids. The CDR3 coding sequence is TGTGCCAGCAGTGAAGTGCCCTTTCTAACCTACGAGCAGTACTTC. Translating it yields CASSEVPFLTYEQYF.

This clone appeared many times. This chain joins TRBV3-1 and TRBJ2-3; 11 positions match TRBD2. V shed 0 bases and J 2 bases; nucleotides not matched to a gene: 7. The CDR3 has 18 residues. Germline CDR1 reads LGHDT; CDR2 reads YNNKEL (reference sequence). CDR3 residues: CASSQERSSGRFTDTQYF. The CDR3 nucleotides read TGTGCCAGCAGCCAAGAACGGTCTAGCGGGAGGTTCACAGATACGCAGTATTTT.

The CDR3 protein is CASSTSRLGYSNQPQHF. The DNA of the CDR3 is TGTGCCAGTAGTACCAGCCGGTTAGGATATAGCAATCAGCCCCAGCATTTT. V and J are TRBV19 and TRBJ1-5; D is unclear. Germline lookup yields CDR1 LNHDA and CDR2 SQIVND (reference sequence). V was clipped by 4 bases and J by 0 bases, with 16 bases between them. The CDR3 contains 17 residues. Supplemented by reference TRBV19 and TRBJ1-5, the full variable domain reads DGGITQSPKYLFRKEGQNVTLSCEQNLNHDAMYWYRQDPGQGLRLIYYSQIVNDFQKGDIAEGYSVSREKKESFPLTVTSAQKNPTAFYLCASSTSRLGYSNQPQHFGDGTRLSIL.

This clone is judged medium-sized (0.01 to 0.1%). This chain uses TRBV25-1 with TRBJ2-7; a weak D match, TRBD1 (6 bases). The ends were cut back, 5 bases at V and 2 bases at J, with 16 bases in the middle. This CDR3 has 15 amino acids. Germline loops: CDR1 MGHDK, CDR2 SYGVNS. The CDR3 region has the DNA TGTGCCAGCAGTCCGACATCGGGACAAGCCTACGAGCAGTACTTC. Protein product: CASSPTSGQAYEQYF.